The entry below describes one TCR beta chain. The target antigen is unknown. These data come from a study of shared clonotypes between healthy human individuals. Study information: The study used three CD4 naive, three CD4 memory, two CD8 naive and one CD8 memory plate per donor.

V shed 5 bases and J shed 8 bases, with 18 bases lying between them. CDR1 is SEHNR, CDR2 FQNEAQ, per germline (reference sequence). This CDR3 is built from 15 residues. The study's findings and limits: Compared with clonotypes that all four donors shared, non-shared clonotypes had lower generation probabilities.

An even split of each subset's genomic DNA across several immunoSEQ plates was performed. As handled by the study authors: ImmunoSEQ sequences covered only the junction and lacked quality scores; filtering therefore differed. Measured with immunoSEQ multiplex PCR; TCRdb has only the in-frame clones, and not every one. V, J and clone size are taken as reported in that table, and D and trimming were inferred from the DNA itself. This table has over a million clones, approximately 96% appearing once. This clonotype was obtained from a man younger than 40 in good health. The sample consisted of naive CD4+ T cells sorted from blood. The sample's subset: CD45RA+ positively selected. The J gene is TRBJ1-4, the V gene TRBV7-9, with D tentatively TRBD1 (5 bases). CDR3 region: CASSLFSARGEKLFF. The DNA of the CDR3 is TGTGCCAGCAGCCTTTTTTCCGCGCGGGGGGAAAAACTGTTTTTT.